This TCR beta chain was identified during a study of T cells in localized non-small cell lung cancer. Points from the study as a whole: Exceeding tumor, uninvolved adjacent lung had the highest T cell clonality.

Remarks on this clone: Its antigen is not identified.

Measured with immunoSEQ multiplex PCR; TCRdb has only the in-frame clones, and not every one. This sample has roughly 70,000 clones, with roughly nine tenths found just once. Germline V lookup: CDR1 SGHKS, CDR2 YYEKEE (reference sequence). The CDR3 covers 15 residues. The V end lost 0 bases, the J end lost 2 bases, and 12 bases lay between the germline ends. The material was peripheral blood, obtained before any cancer treatment. The origin of this receptor is a male donor older than 55 with stage III squamous cell lung carcinoma. The chain couples TRBV5-5 to TRBJ2-7; the D gene is possibly TRBD2 (6 bases). The CDR3 protein is CASSLGARTTYEQYF. The CDR3 region has the DNA TGTGCCAGCAGCTTGGGTGCAAGGACTACCTACGAGCAGTACTTC. Based on the CDR3 plus reference TRBV5-5 and TRBJ2-7, the full variable domain is DAGVTQSPTHLIKTRGQQVTLRCSPISGHKSVSWYQQVLGQGPQFIFQYYEKEERGRGNFPDRFSARQFPNYSSELNVNALLLGDSALYLCASSLGARTTYEQYFGPGTRLTVT.